This T cell receptor (beta chain) appears in the sequencing data of a study of blood T cell repertoires in COVID-19. The table came from immunoSEQ multiplex PCR; TCRdb's copy has only in-frame clones and leaves some out. The sample includes 140,000 or so clones, just under 90% of them seen just once. This TCR was recovered from a woman aged 45-65 years with active or convalescent COVID-19. The material sequenced was peripheral blood.

The DNA of the CDR3 is TGTGCCACCAGTGACACAACAGGGTACCAAGAGACCCAGTACTTC. Translated: CATSDTTGYQETQYF. This chain joins TRBV24-1 and TRBJ2-5, with a weak D call TRBD1 (6 bases). Germline V gene sequence: CDR1 KGHDR, CDR2 SFDVKD. The CDR3 contains 15 residues. The V gene lost 4 bases and the J gene lost 0 bases, with 11 bases spanning the gap.